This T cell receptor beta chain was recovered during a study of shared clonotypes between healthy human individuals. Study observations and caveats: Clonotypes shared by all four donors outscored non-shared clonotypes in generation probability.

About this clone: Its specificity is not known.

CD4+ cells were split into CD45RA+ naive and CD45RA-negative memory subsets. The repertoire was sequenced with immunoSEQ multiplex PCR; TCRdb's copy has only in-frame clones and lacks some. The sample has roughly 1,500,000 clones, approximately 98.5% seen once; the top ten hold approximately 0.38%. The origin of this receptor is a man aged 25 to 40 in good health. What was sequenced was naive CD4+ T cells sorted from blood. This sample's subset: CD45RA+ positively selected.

CDR3 coding DNA: TGTGCCAGCAGCTTTAATACTGGTCCCGGGGAGCAGTACTTC. Its protein product is CASSFNTGPGEQYF. This chain uses TRBV7-9 with TRBJ2-7; D unresolved. Germline V CDR1 and CDR2: SEHNR, FQNEAQ (reference sequence). CDR3 length: 14 residues. V shed 3 bases and J shed 7 bases, with 16 bases lying between them.